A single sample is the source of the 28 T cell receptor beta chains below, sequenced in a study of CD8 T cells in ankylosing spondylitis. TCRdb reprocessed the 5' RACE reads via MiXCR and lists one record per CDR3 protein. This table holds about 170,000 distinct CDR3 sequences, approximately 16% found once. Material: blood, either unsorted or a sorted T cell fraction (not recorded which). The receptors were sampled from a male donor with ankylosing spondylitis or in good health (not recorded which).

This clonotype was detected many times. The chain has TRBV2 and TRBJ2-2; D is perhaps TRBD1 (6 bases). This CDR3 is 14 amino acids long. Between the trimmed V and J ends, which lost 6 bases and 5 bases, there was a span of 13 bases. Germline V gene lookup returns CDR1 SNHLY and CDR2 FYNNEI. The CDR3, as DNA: TGTGCCAGCAGCGACGGGACAAGTACCGGGGAGCTGTTTTTT. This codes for CASSDGTSTGELFF.

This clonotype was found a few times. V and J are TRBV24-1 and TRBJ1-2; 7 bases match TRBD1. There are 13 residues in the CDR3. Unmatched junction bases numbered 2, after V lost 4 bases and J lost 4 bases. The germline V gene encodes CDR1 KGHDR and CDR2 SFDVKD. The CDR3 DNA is TGTGCCACCAGTGAAGGGACAGCCTATGGCTACACCTTC. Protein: CATSEGTAYGYTF.

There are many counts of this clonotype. CDR3 amino acids: CASSEAGGPNTQYF. CDR3 DNA sequence: TGCGCCAGCAGCGAAGCGGGAGGTCCGAATACGCAGTATTTT. J is TRBJ2-3 and V is TRBV5-1; 9 bases agree with TRBD2. CDR3 length equals 14 residues. After removal of 4 bases from V and 7 bases from J, the junction contained 7 bases not matched to a gene. Germline loops: CDR1 SGHRS, CDR2 YFSETQ.

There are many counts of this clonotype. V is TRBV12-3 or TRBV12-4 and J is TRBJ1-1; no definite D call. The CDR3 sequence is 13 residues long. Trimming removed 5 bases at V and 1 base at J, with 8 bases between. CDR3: CASSMAANTEAFF. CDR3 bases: TGTGCCAGCAGTATGGCGGCGAACACTGAAGCTTTCTTT.

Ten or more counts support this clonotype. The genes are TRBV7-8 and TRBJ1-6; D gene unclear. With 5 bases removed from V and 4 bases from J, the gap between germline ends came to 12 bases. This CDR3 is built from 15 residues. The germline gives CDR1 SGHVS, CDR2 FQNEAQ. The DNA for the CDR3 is TGTGCCAGCAGCGCTGACGCGGGGTATAATTCACCCCTCCACTTT. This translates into CASSADAGYNSPLHF.

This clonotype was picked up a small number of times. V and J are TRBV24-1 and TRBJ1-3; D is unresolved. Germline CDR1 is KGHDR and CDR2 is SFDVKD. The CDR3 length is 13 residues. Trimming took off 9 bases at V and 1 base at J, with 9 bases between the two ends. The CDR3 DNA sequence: TGTGCCACCCGTTCTGCTTCTGGAAACACCATATATTTT. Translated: CATRSASGNTIYF.

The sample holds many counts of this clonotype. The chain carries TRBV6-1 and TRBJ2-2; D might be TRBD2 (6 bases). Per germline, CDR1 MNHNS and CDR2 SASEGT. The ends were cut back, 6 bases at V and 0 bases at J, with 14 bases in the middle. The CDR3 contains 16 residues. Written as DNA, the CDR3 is TGTGCCAGCAGCGAAAGGGGCGGGGCGAACACCGGGGAGCTGTTTTTT. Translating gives CASSERGGANTGELFF.

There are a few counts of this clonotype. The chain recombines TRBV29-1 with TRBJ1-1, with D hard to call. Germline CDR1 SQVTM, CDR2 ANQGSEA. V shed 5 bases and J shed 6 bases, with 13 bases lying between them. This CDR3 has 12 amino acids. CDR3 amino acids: CSVSNGLAEAFF. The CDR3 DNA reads TGCAGCGTTTCCAATGGGCTGGCTGAAGCTTTCTTT.

The CDR3 coding sequence is TGTGCCAGCAGCTTCCTAGCGGGAGGGCGCTACGAGCAGTACTTC. It yields the protein CASSFLAGGRYEQYF. This sequence joins TRBV11-1 and TRBJ2-7, with 12 bases matching TRBD2. The CDR3 consists of 15 residues. Per the germline V gene, CDR1 is SGHAT and CDR2 is FQDESV (reference sequence). V shed 3 bases and J 3 bases; nucleotides not matched to a gene: 3.

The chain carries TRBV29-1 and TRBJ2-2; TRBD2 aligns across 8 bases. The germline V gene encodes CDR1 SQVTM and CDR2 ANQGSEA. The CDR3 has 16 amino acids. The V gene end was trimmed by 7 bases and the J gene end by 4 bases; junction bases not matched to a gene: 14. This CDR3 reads CSGGELGLGGTGELFF. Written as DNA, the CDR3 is TGCAGCGGCGGGGAGCTGGGACTAGGGGGCACCGGGGAGCTGTTTTTT.

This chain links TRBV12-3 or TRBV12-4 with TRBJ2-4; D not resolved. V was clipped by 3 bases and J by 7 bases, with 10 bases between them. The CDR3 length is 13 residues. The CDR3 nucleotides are TGTGCCAGCAGTTTGGCTAGTTCGAACATTCAGTACTTC. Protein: CASSLASSNIQYF.

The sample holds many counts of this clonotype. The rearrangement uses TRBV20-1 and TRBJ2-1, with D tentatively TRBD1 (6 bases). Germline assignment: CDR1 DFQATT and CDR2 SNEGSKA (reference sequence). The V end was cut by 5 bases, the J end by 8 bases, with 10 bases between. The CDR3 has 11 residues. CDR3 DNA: TGCAGTGCTTCACAGGGCTATGAGCAGTTCTTC. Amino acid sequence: CSASQGYEQFF.

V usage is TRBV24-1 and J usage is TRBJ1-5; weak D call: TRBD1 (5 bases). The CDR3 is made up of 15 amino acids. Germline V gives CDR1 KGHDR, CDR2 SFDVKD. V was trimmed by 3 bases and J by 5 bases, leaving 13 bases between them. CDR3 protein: CATSDSRTRDQPQHF. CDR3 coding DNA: TGTGCCACCAGTGATAGTAGGACACGAGATCAGCCCCAGCATTTT.

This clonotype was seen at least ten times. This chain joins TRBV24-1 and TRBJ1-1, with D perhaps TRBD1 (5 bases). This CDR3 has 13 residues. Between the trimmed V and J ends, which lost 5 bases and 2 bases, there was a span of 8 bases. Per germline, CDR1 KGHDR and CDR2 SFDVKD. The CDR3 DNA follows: TGTGCCACCAGTGCAAGGGGAAACACTGAAGCTTTCTTT. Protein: CATSARGNTEAFF.

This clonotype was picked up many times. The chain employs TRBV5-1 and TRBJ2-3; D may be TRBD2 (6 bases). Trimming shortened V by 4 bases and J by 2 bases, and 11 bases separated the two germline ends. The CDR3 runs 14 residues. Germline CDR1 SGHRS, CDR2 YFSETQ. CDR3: CASSAGSNTDTQYF. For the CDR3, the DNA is TGCGCCAGCAGCGCCGGGAGCAACACAGATACGCAGTATTTT.

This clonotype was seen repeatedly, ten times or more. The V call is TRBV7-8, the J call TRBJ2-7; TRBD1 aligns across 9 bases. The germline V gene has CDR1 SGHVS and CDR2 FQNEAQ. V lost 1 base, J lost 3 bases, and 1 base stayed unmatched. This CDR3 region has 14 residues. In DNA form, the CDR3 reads TGTGCCAGCAGCTTAGGGACAGGGGTCTACGAGCAGTACTTC. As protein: CASSLGTGVYEQYF.

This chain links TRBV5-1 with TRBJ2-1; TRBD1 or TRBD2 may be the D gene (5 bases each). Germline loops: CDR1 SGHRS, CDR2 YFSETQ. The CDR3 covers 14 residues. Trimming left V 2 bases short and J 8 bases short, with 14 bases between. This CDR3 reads CASSFGTSSDEQFF. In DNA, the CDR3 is TGCGCCAGCAGCTTCGGGACCAGTTCGGATGAGCAGTTCTTC. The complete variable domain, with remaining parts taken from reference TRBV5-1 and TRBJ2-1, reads KAGVTQTPRYLIKTRGQQVTLSCSPISGHRSVSWYQQTPGQGLQFLFEYFSETQRNKGNFPGRFSGRQFSNSRSEMNVSTLELGDSALYLCASSFGTSSDEQFFGPGTRLTVL.

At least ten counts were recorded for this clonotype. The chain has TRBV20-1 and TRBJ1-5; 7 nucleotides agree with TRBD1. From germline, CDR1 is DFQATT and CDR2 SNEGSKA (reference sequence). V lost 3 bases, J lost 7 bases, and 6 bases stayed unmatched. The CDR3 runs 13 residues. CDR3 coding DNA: TGCAGTGCTAGCTGGGGAGGGGGCCAGCCCCAGCATTTT. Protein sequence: CSASWGGGQPQHF.

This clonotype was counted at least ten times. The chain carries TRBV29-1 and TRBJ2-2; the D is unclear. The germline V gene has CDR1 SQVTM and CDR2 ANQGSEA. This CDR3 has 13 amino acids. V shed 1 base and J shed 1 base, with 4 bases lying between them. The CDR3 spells CSVEVGNTGELFF. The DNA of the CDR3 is TGCAGCGTTGAAGTCGGGAACACCGGGGAGCTGTTTTTT.

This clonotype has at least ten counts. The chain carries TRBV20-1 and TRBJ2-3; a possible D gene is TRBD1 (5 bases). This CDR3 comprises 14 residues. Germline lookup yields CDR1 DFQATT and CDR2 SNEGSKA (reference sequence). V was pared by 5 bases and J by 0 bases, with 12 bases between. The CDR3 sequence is CSAPDTYSTDTQYF. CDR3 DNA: TGCAGTGCTCCGGACACATACAGCACAGATACGCAGTATTTT.

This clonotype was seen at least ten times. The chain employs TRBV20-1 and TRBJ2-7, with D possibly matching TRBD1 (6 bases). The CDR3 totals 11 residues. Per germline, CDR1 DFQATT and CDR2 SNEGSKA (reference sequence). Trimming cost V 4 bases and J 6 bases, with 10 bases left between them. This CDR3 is CSANKGVEQYF. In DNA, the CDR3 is TGCAGTGCTAATAAGGGGGTCGAGCAGTACTTC.

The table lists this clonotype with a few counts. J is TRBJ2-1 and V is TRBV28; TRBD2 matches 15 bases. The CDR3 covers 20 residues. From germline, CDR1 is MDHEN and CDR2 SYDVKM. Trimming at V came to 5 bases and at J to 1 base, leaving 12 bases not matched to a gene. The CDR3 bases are TGTGCCAGCAGTACTGAATGGACTAGCGGGAGGGCCGTTTCCTACAATGAGCAGTTCTTC. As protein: CASSTEWTSGRAVSYNEQFF.

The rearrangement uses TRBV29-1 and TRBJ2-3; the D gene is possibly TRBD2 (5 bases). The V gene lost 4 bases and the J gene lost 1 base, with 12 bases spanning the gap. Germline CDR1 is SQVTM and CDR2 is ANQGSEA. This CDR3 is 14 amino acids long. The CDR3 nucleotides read TGCAGCGTTGTGGGGAGATACGGCACAGATACGCAGTATTTT. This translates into CSVVGRYGTDTQYF.

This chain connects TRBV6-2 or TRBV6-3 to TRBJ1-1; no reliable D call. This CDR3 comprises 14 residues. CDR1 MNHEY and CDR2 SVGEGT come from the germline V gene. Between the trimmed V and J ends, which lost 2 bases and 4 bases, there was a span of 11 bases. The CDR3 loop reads CASSYLGVGTEAFF. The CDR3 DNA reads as TGTGCCAGCAGTTACCTTGGGGTTGGCACTGAAGCTTTCTTT.

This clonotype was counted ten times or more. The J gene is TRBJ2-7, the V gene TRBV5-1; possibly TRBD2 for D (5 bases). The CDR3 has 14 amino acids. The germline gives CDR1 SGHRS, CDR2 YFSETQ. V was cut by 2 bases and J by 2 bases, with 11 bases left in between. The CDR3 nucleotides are TGCGCCAGCAGCTTTAAGGACGGGACCTACGAGCAGTACTTC. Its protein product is CASSFKDGTYEQYF.

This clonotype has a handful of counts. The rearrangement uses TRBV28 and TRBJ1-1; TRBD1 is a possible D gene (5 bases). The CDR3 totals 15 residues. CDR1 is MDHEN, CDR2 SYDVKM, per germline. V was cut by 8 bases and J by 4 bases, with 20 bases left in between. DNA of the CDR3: TGTGCCAGCCCGCCAAGAGGAGGGGCGGCCACTGAAGCTTTCTTT. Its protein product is CASPPRGGAATEAFF.

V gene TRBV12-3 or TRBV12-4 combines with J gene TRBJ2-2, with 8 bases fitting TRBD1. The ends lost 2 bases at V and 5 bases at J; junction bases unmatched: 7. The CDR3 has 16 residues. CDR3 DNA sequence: TGTGCCAGCAGTTTAACCAGGGGGCTTGGAACCGGGGAGCTGTTTTTT. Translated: CASSLTRGLGTGELFF.

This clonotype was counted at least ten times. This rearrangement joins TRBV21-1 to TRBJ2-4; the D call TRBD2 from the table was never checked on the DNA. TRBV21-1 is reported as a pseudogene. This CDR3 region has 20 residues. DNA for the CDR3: TGTGCCAGCAGCAAAGGAGGGGAGCGGGAGGAAAAGCTAGCCAAAAACATTCAGTACTTC. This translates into CASSKGGEREEKLAKNIQYF.